Below, 10 T cell receptor beta chains from the same sample are listed, as sequenced in a study of memory CD4+ T cells and cytomegalovirus serostatus. The sort gate was single viable CD3+CD4+CD8-CD45RO+ cells for memory CD4+ T cells. The protocol was immunoSEQ multiplex PCR, while the TCRdb copy is restricted to in-frame clones and leaves out a portion. The table records 40,000 to 55,000 clones, 65% to 80% of them present only once. Sequenced: memory CD4+ T cells from blood. The receptors were sampled from an adult in good health and CMV-seropositive.

The V call is TRBV5-1, the J call TRBJ2-5, with D perhaps matching TRBD2 (6 bases). Trimming stripped 4 bases from V and 5 bases from J, with 24 bases between. Germline CDR1 reads SGHRS; CDR2 reads YFSETQ. This CDR3 has 17 amino acids. The DNA of the CDR3 is TGCGCCAGCAGCCACCCCCGGGGGAAAGAGGGTTGGGAGACCCAGTACTTC. This codes for CASSHPRGKEGWETQYF.

This clone is categorized as medium-sized. The chain links TRBV30 to TRBJ1-4; no clear D gene. From germline, CDR1 is GTSNPN and CDR2 SVGIG (reference sequence). Trimming took off 0 bases at V and 1 base at J, with 6 bases between the two ends. The CDR3 length is 14 residues. The chain's CDR3 is CAWSVLGTNEKLFF. The CDR3 region has the DNA TGTGCCTGGAGTGTATTGGGAACTAATGAAAAACTGTTTTTT.

The chain employs TRBV19 and TRBJ2-1, with D possibly being TRBD1 (5 bases). The V and J ends lost 6 bases and 1 base respectively, with 10 bases between them. The CDR3 is made up of 14 amino acids. The germline gives CDR1 LNHDA, CDR2 SQIVND (reference sequence). The CDR3 sequence: CASRRQHSYNEQFF. CDR3 nucleotides: TGTGCCAGTAGGAGACAGCATTCCTACAATGAGCAGTTCTTC.

This clone was picked up a small number of times. The V call is TRBV9, the J call TRBJ2-5, with TRBD2 as a possible D gene (6 bases). Germline loops: CDR1 SGDLS, CDR2 YYNGEE. Trimming left V 0 bases short and J 4 bases short, with 19 bases between. There are 17 residues in the CDR3. CDR3 sequence reads: CASSVEGGLQPRETQYF. Here the CDR3 DNA reads TGTGCCAGCAGCGTAGAGGGAGGCCTCCAGCCCCGAGAGACCCAGTACTTC.

This rearrangement joins TRBV4-2 to TRBJ2-5; D could derive from TRBD1 or TRBD2 (5 bases each). The CDR3 sequence is 13 residues long. The V end was cut by 4 bases, the J end by 2 bases, with 8 bases between. CDR1 and CDR2 from the germline V gene are LGHNA and YNFKEQ. The CDR3 region has the DNA TGTGCCAGCAGCCGGGGACGTCAAGAGACCCAGTACTTC. It translates to CASSRGRQETQYF.

V is TRBV19 and J is TRBJ1-1; no firm D call. This CDR3 is built from 12 residues. Germline V gene data show CDR1 as LNHDA and CDR2 as SQIVND (reference sequence). V shed 2 bases and J shed 4 bases, with 5 bases lying between them. CDR3 nucleotide sequence: TGTGCCAGTAGTATAATGGGCACTGAAGCTTTCTTT. It codes for CASSIMGTEAFF.

The chain combines TRBV6-1 with TRBJ2-1, with 7 positions matching TRBD1. The CDR3 has 15 amino acids. V gave up 7 bases and J gave up 0 bases; unmatched junction bases: 6. Per germline, CDR1 MNHNS and CDR2 SASEGT. The CDR3 nucleotides read TGTGCCAGCATTTCGGGACAGCACTCCTACAATGAGCAGTTCTTC. Translating gives CASISGQHSYNEQFF.

The V call is TRBV7-8, the J call TRBJ1-2, with D possibly being TRBD1 (5 bases). The CDR3 has 16 amino acids. V gave up 2 bases and J gave up 3 bases, with 16 bases separating them. Germline V CDR1 and CDR2: SGHVS, FQNEAQ. DNA of the CDR3: TGTGCCAGCAGCTTAAAGCGATCGGGGCCGGACTATGGCTACACCTTC. Its translation is CASSLKRSGPDYGYTF. Looking up the rest from reference TRBV7-8 and TRBJ1-2 gives the full variable domain: GAGVSQSPRYKVAKRGQDVALRCDPISGHVSLFWYQQALGQGPEFLTYFQNEAQLDKSGLPSDRFFAERPEGSVSTLKIQRTQQEDSAVYLCASSLKRSGPDYGYTFGSGTRLTVV.

The chain links TRBV7-9 to TRBJ1-4; a possible D gene is TRBD1 (5 bases). The length of the CDR3 is 19 residues. V lost 0 bases to trimming and J lost 0 bases, with 17 bases between them. Germline CDR1 is SEHNR and CDR2 is FQNEAQ (reference sequence). In nucleotides, the CDR3 is TGTGCCAGCAGCTTAGCCGGATGGGACCAAAGGACAACTAATGAAAAACTGTTTTTT. Encoded protein: CASSLAGWDQRTTNEKLFF.

CDR3 region: CASSSVGSPLHF. Written as DNA, the CDR3 is TGTGCCAGCAGTTCCGTGGGATCACCCCTCCACTTT. This chain links TRBV6-5 with TRBJ1-6; unclear D gene. The CDR3 length is 12 residues. Germline CDR1 MNHEY, CDR2 SVGAGI. The germline V and J ends were trimmed by 4 bases and 10 bases, with 8 bases remaining between them.